This TCR beta chain was recorded in a study of graft-versus-host responses after intestinal transplantation. Study in general: All recipients were transplanted with multivisceral, liver-intestinal, or isolated intestinal grafts. Tacrolimus and steroids were given for three to four years to all recipients after anti-thymocyte globulin induction. Study observations and caveats: Recipient marrow showed GvH clones, some seen first in ileum or blood.

Sequencing used immunoSEQ multiplex PCR; TCRdb keeps in-frame clones, though not all of them. The repertoire holds about 86,000 clones, about 88% seen once, with 0.28% in the top ten. Note on this clone: What it binds is not known.

This receptor was taken from a human donor who was the organ donor for an intestinal transplant. This specimen consisted of unstimulated CD4+ T cells sorted from spleen or lymph node cells, obtained before transplant.

CDR3 nucleotides: TGTGCCAGCAGCGCTACCGGGACAAGGAATGGCTACACCTTC. It translates to CASSATGTRNGYTF. V gene TRBV16 combines with J gene TRBJ1-2; D is perhaps TRBD1 (6 bases). Trimming pared 5 bases from V and 6 bases from J, leaving 16 bases between. The CDR3 loop spans 14 amino acids. CDR1 KGHSY and CDR2 FQNENV come from the germline V gene. The complete variable domain, with remaining parts taken from reference TRBV16 and TRBJ1-2, reads GEEVAQTPKHLVRGEGQKAKLYCAPIKGHSYVFWYQQVLKNEFKFLISFQNENVFDETGMPKERFSAKCLPNSPCSLEIQATKLEDSAVYFCASSATGTRNGYTFGSGTRLTVV.